The subject of this entry is one T cell receptor beta chain. This record comes from a study of Ad26.COV2.S vaccination and SARS-CoV-2 variants. The sample's treatment: 15 to 20 received Ad26.COV2.S at low or high dose, single or two shots; roughly five received placebo; per-sample allocation not given. Collection of samples fell on day 63 after the first vaccine or placebo injection. This CDR3 has 12 residues. With 6 bases removed from V and 7 bases from J, the gap between germline ends came to 9 bases. TCRdb's copy holds only in-frame clones and misses some; the assay was immunoSEQ multiplex PCR. The sample lists approximately 420,000 clones; 80% to 90% were seen once.

The material was peripheral blood, obtained in a trial of Ad26.COV2.S vaccine versus placebo. This chain uses TRBV12-3 or TRBV12-4 with TRBJ2-2, with no clear D. This clonotype originated in a person between 18 and 65 years old who received the Ad26.COV2.S COVID-19 vaccine or a placebo. In DNA, the CDR3 is TGTGCCAGCAGCGCCTTGGGCGGGGAGCTGTTTTTT. Translation: CASSALGGELFF.